What follows are 17 T cell receptor beta chains derived from one specimen sequenced in a study of shared clonotypes between healthy human individuals. The table came from immunoSEQ multiplex PCR; TCRdb's copy has only in-frame clones and leaves some out. The sample shows over 1.4 million clones, roughly 97% of them seen only once. The sequenced sample consisted of naive CD4+ T cells sorted from blood. The subset was: CD45RA+ positively selected. The origin of the receptors is a man between 25 and 39 years old in good health.

The V and J genes are TRBV4-1 and TRBJ2-7; D ambiguous. Germline V CDR1 and CDR2: MGHRA, YSYEKL. V lost 0 bases to trimming and J lost 2 bases, with 11 bases between them. CDR3 length: 15 amino acids. CDR3 loop: CASSQDALDPYEQYF. The CDR3 DNA reads TGCGCCAGCAGCCAAGACGCATTGGACCCCTACGAGCAGTACTTC.

This chain links TRBV5-8 with TRBJ2-7; 7 bases line up with TRBD2. Losses at the gene ends were 0 bases for V and 0 bases for J; bases not matched to a gene: 6. CDR1 and CDR2 from the germline V gene are SGHTS and YDEGEE. This CDR3 is built from 16 residues. The CDR3 protein is CASSLDGDYSSYEQYF. The CDR3, as DNA: TGTGCCAGCAGCTTGGATGGGGACTACAGCTCCTACGAGCAGTACTTC.

This sequence joins TRBV5-4 and TRBJ1-5, with no clear D. Germline CDR1 is SGHNT and CDR2 is YYREEE (reference sequence). This CDR3 spans 14 amino acids. V gave up 1 base and J gave up 3 bases, with 8 bases separating them. The CDR3 bases are TGTGCCAGCAGCTTGAAGGGTAACAATCAGCCCCAGCATTTT. Encoded protein: CASSLKGNNQPQHF.

This clone was counted a single time. The chain couples TRBV7-2 to TRBJ2-3, with D perhaps being TRBD1 or TRBD2 (5 bases each). This CDR3 comprises 17 residues. Between the trimmed V and J ends, which lost 5 bases and 6 bases, there was a span of 24 bases. Germline lookup yields CDR1 SGHTA and CDR2 FQGNSA. CDR3 in DNA: TGTGCCAGCAGCCCCGGGACGGGCCGTAGGATGGGGGATACGCAGTATTTT. This sequence encodes CASSPGTGRRMGDTQYF. Using reference TRBV7-2 and TRBJ2-3 for the parts outside the CDR3, the full variable domain is GAGVSQSPSNKVTEKGKDVELRCDPISGHTALYWYRQSLGQGLEFLIYFQGNSAPDKSGLPSDRFSAERTGGSVSTLTIQRTQQEDSAVYLCASSPGTGRRMGDTQYFGPGTRLTVL.

This sequence joins TRBV10-1 and TRBJ2-5; 16 positions agree with TRBD2. J was trimmed by 4 bases and V by 6 bases; bases with no gene match: 5. CDR1 and CDR2 (germline): WNHNN, SYGVQD (reference sequence). CDR3 size: 16 residues. In DNA, the CDR3 is TGCGCCAGCAGGGGGACTAGCGGGAGGGCCAGAGAGACCCAGTACTTC. As protein: CASRGTSGRARETQYF.

The rearrangement uses TRBV7-9 and TRBJ2-7; no reliable D call. The CDR3 is 15 residues long. V dropped 6 bases and J dropped 2 bases, with 17 bases sitting between them. Germline V CDR1 and CDR2: SEHNR, FQNEAQ (reference sequence). This CDR3 is CASSQMVGIAYEQYF. CDR3 DNA: TGTGCCAGCAGTCAAATGGTGGGTATTGCCTACGAGCAGTACTTC.

This sequence joins TRBV5-1 and TRBJ2-5, with a weak D call TRBD2 (5 bases). This CDR3 has 13 residues. Per the germline V gene, CDR1 is SGHRS and CDR2 is YFSETQ. Trimming shortened V by 2 bases and J by 5 bases, and 10 bases separated the two germline ends. CDR3 loop: CASSFNGGETQYF. The CDR3 DNA reads as TGCGCCAGCAGCTTTAACGGCGGGGAGACCCAGTACTTC.

The rearrangement uses TRBV5-1 and TRBJ2-7; possibly TRBD2 for D (5 bases). V was pared by 2 bases and J by 7 bases, with 16 bases between. The CDR3 contains 14 residues. The germline CDR1 and CDR2 sequences are SGHRS and YFSETQ. CDR3 region: CASSFAPQLGEQYF. In DNA, the CDR3 is TGCGCCAGCAGCTTCGCACCACAACTAGGTGAGCAGTACTTC.

The chain employs TRBV14 and TRBJ1-1, with D unclear. V gave up 1 base and J gave up 1 base, with 10 bases separating them. Germline loops: CDR1 SGHDN, CDR2 FVKESK. The CDR3 has 15 residues. CDR3: CASSQAGEGNTEAFF. In DNA form, the CDR3 reads TGTGCCAGCAGCCAAGCTGGGGAAGGGAACACTGAAGCTTTCTTT.

With regard to this clone: Other DNA sequences in this specimen translate into the identical CDR3. The chain is built from TRBV28 and TRBJ2-7, with a weak D call TRBD1 (5 bases). Looked up from germline, CDR1 is MDHEN and CDR2 is SYDVKM. There are 12 residues in the CDR3. V lost 3 bases and J 3 bases, leaving 6 bases between the germline ends. Here the CDR3 reads CASSFDSYEQYF. The DNA of the CDR3 is TGTGCCAGCAGTTTCGACAGCTACGAGCAGTACTTC.

The V and J genes are TRBV7-9 and TRBJ1-5; D is unresolved. This CDR3 is 13 amino acids long. V shed 0 bases and J shed 7 bases, with 7 bases lying between them. From germline, CDR1 is SEHNR and CDR2 FQNEAQ (reference sequence). CDR3 sequence (DNA): TGTGCCAGCAGCTTAGCGGCGGCCCAGCCCCAGCATTTT. This translates into CASSLAAAQPQHF.

This sequence joins TRBV7-9 and TRBJ1-1; TRBD1 matches 7 bases. The CDR3 contains 15 residues. The germline gives CDR1 SEHNR, CDR2 FQNEAQ (reference sequence). V lost 3 bases, J lost 3 bases, and 7 bases stayed unmatched. In DNA, the CDR3 is TGTGCCAGCAGCTTGGACAGGATTAGGGACACTGAAGCTTTCTTT. Translation: CASSLDRIRDTEAFF. Filled out from reference TRBV7-9 and TRBJ1-1, the complete variable domain reads DTGVSQNPRHKITKRGQNVTFRCDPISEHNRLYWYRQTLGQGPEFLTYFQNEAQLEKSRLLSDRFSAERPKGSFSTLEIQRTEQGDSAMYLCASSLDRIRDTEAFFGQGTRLTVV.

The rearrangement joins TRBV29-1 to TRBJ2-3; D not resolved. The CDR3 is 15 residues long. Germline CDR1 is SQVTM and CDR2 is ANQGSEA. Trimming took off 1 base at V and 4 bases at J, with 15 bases between the two ends. The CDR3: CSVEGTKVSPDTQYF. The CDR3 nucleotides are TGCAGCGTTGAAGGTACTAAGGTCTCCCCAGATACGCAGTATTTT.

The rearrangement uses TRBV11-1 and TRBJ2-5; TRBD2 matches 12 bases. The V gene's germline CDR1 is SGHAT and CDR2 FQDESV (reference sequence). CDR3 length equals 17 residues. V lost 5 bases to trimming and J lost 6 bases; unmatched junction nucleotides: 13. For the CDR3, the DNA is TGTGCCAGCAGCGCTAATCGGACTAGCGGGAAACAAAAGACCCAGTACTTC. It encodes CASSANRTSGKQKTQYF.

The chain carries TRBV19 and TRBJ2-7; D is uncertain. This CDR3 has 12 residues. Germline CDR1 and CDR2: LNHDA and SQIVND (reference sequence). Trimming took off 8 bases at V and 3 bases at J, with 11 bases between the two ends. CDR3 sequence reads: CASGDLSYEQYF. CDR3 DNA sequence: TGTGCCAGTGGGGATCTGAGCTACGAGCAGTACTTC.

The chain recombines TRBV7-2 with TRBJ1-2; D gene unclear. CDR1 and CDR2 (germline): SGHTA, FQGNSA. The V end lost 1 base, the J end lost 7 bases, and 7 bases lay between the germline ends. The CDR3 has 12 amino acids. DNA of the CDR3: TGTGCCAGCAGCTTAGAGGCTTTTGGCTACACCTTC. It translates to CASSLEAFGYTF.

About this clone: Other DNA sequences of this sample code for an identical CDR3. The chain carries TRBV9 and TRBJ2-5; D is ambiguous. Germline CDR1 is SGDLS and CDR2 is YYNGEE. Trimming removed 3 bases from V and 2 bases from J, with 2 bases in between. The CDR3 consists of 11 residues. CDR3: CASSGQETQYF. CDR3 in DNA: TGTGCCAGCAGCGGTCAAGAGACCCAGTACTTC.